The rows below give T cell receptor beta chains drawn from one sample of a study of T cell responses to AZD1222 COVID-19 vaccine. Repertoires were generated with immunoSEQ multiplex PCR, while TCRdb's copy carries only in-frame clones and drops some. The sample has 80,000 to 95,000 clones, roughly nine tenths seen once. Here the sequenced sample was peripheral blood, taken on day 0 of MenACWY control vaccination. The receptors shown here come from an adult in good health. CDR3s include the opening cysteine and the closing phenylalanine or tryptophan. A D gene is named only where the DNA matches it firmly. Clone size is stated in some rows and not others, as once, few, many or a class when expanded.

J,D,size,V,CDR3,DNA
TRBJ1-1,NA,once,TRBV5-8,CASSLRTNGGTEAFF,TGTGCCAGCAGCCTCAGGACCAACGGGGGCACTGAAGCTTTCTTT
TRBJ1-1,TRBD1,NA,TRBV13,CASSAQTGLNTEAFF,TGTGCCAGCAGCGCCCAGACAGGGTTGAACACTGAAGCTTTCTTT
TRBJ1-3,TRBD1,NA,TRBV3-1/TRBV3-2,CASSQLTGTNTIYF,TGTGCCAGCAGCCAGCTGACAGGGACGAACACCATATATTTT
TRBJ2-7,TRBD1,NA,TRBV11-3,CASSSRQGEAYF,TGTGCCAGCAGCTCACGACAGGGCGAGGCGTACTTC
TRBJ1-6,NA,NA,TRBV6-5,CAIATGNSPLHF,TGTGCCATCGCGACGGGGAATTCACCCCTCCACTTT
TRBJ2-5,NA,NA,TRBV6-2/TRBV6-3,CASSQLGVALIQETQYF,TGTGCCAGCAGTCAACTCGGGGTAGCATTGATCCAAGAGACCCAGTACTTC
TRBJ1-2,NA,NA,TRBV28,CASSSEQGTFYGYTF,TGTGCCAGCAGTTCTGAACAGGGAACCTTCTATGGCTACACCTTC
TRBJ2-7,TRBD1,NA,TRBV6-5,CASNPGQGSEEQYF,TGTGCCAGCAACCCGGGACAGGGAAGTGAGGAGCAGTACTTC
TRBJ2-1,TRBD2,NA,TRBV6-5,CASSYSMVAGGREQFF,TGTGCCAGCAGTTACTCGATGGTAGCGGGGGGCCGTGAGCAGTTCTTC
TRBJ1-2,NA,NA,TRBV6-1,CASSEGGPVYGYTF,TGTGCCAGCAGTGAAGGGGGCCCAGTCTATGGCTACACCTTC
TRBJ1-3,TRBD1,NA,TRBV7-2,CASSLRVTGVRAGNTIYF,TGTGCCAGCAGCTTAAGAGTGACAGGGGTACGCGCTGGAAACACCATATATTTT
TRBJ1-4,NA,NA,TRBV27,CASSSQWDATNEKLFF,TGTGCCAGCAGTTCCCAGTGGGATGCAACTAATGAAAAACTGTTTTTT
TRBJ2-3,TRBD1,NA,TRBV7-3,CASSSGTGNPTQYF,TGTGCCAGCAGCTCAGGGACAGGGAATCCTACGCAGTATTTT
TRBJ1-2,NA,NA,TRBV4-1,CASSQEQLYSVIYGYTF,TGCGCCAGCAGCCAAGAACAGTTGTACAGTGTTATTTATGGCTACACCTTC
TRBJ2-3,NA,once,TRBV27,CASSPSGTLVNTDTQYF,TGTGCCAGCAGCCCCTCCGGGACTCTAGTGAACACAGATACGCAGTATTTT
TRBJ1-1,TRBD1,NA,TRBV7-9,CASSRVYDRGDTEAFF,TGTGCCAGCAGCAGGGTATACGACAGGGGAGATACTGAAGCTTTCTTT
TRBJ1-1,TRBD1,NA,TRBV6-5,CASSQHPTGGTEAFF,TGTGCCAGCAGTCAGCACCCCACAGGGGGCACTGAAGCTTTCTTT
TRBJ1-1,NA,NA,TRBV5-1,CASSLGVGRALAF,TGCGCCAGCAGCTTGGGGGTAGGTCGGGCCCTCGCGTTT
TRBJ1-4,TRBD1,NA,TRBV18,CASSYGTESQEKLFF,TGTGCCAGCTCCTATGGGACAGAAAGCCAGGAAAAACTGTTTTTT
TRBJ2-1,NA,NA,TRBV7-9,CASSLMRVEQFF,TGTGCCAGCAGCTTAATGCGGGTCGAGCAGTTCTTC
TRBJ2-2,NA,NA,TRBV27,CASSHDIIGELFF,TGTGCCAGCAGCCACGACATCATCGGGGAGCTGTTTTTT
TRBJ1-4,NA,NA,TRBV4-3,CASSPTGQLNEKLFF,TGCGCCAGCAGCCCGACGGGTCAACTCAATGAAAAACTGTTTTTT
TRBJ1-2,NA,NA,TRBV4-2,CASSQDVATSYGYTF,TGTGCCAGCAGCCAAGATGTGGCAACCTCGTATGGCTACACCTTC
TRBJ1-6,NA,NA,TRBV7-9,CASGGEYNSPLHF,TGTGCCAGCGGGGGCGAATATAATTCACCCCTCCACTTT
TRBJ2-7,NA,NA,TRBV6-5,CASQSGLQDEQYF,TGTGCCAGCCAGTCCGGTTTGCAGGACGAGCAGTACTTC
TRBJ2-3,NA,NA,TRBV18,CASSPMSSTDTQYF,TGTGCCAGCTCACCCATGTCTAGCACAGATACGCAGTATTTT
TRBJ1-5,TRBD1,NA,TRBV7-2,CASSLDTGARRPQHF,TGTGCCAGCAGCTTAGATACAGGGGCGAGGAGGCCCCAGCATTTT
TRBJ2-2,TRBD1,NA,TRBV2,CASSGDRGTGELFF,TGTGCCAGCAGTGGGGACAGGGGTACCGGGGAGCTGTTTTTT
TRBJ1-2,NA,once,TRBV7-5,CARSRPGQPANYGYTF,TGTGCCAGAAGCCGCCCGGGGCAGCCGGCTAACTATGGCTACACCTTC
TRBJ1-2,NA,once,TRBV5-1,CASSLGTGSYGYTF,TGCGCCAGCAGCTTGGGTACAGGGAGCTATGGCTACACCTTC
TRBJ2-7,NA,NA,TRBV28,CASSAIVRDNSYEQYF,TGTGCCAGCAGTGCAATCGTCCGGGACAACTCCTACGAGCAGTACTTC
TRBJ2-1,NA,NA,TRBV6-2/TRBV6-3,CASSLTGGSYNEQFF,TGTGCCAGCAGTTTAACAGGCGGCTCCTACAATGAGCAGTTCTTC